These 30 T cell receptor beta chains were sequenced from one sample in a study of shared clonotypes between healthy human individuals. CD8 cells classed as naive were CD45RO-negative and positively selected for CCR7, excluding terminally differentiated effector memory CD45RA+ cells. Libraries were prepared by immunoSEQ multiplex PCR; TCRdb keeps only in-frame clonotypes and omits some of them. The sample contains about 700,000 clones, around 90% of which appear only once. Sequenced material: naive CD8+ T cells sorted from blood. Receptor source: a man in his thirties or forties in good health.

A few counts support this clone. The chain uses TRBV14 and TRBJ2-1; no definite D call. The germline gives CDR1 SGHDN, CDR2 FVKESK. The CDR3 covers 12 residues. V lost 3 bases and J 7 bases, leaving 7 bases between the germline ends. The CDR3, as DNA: TGTGCCAGCAGCCACGTCAAAAATGAGCAGTTCTTC. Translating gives CASSHVKNEQFF. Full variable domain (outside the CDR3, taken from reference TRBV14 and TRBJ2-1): EAGVTQFPSHSVIEKGQTVTLRCDPISGHDNLYWYRRVMGKEIKFLLHFVKESKQDESGMPNNRFLAERTGGTYSTLKVQPAELEDSGVYFCASSHVKNEQFFGPGTRLTVL.

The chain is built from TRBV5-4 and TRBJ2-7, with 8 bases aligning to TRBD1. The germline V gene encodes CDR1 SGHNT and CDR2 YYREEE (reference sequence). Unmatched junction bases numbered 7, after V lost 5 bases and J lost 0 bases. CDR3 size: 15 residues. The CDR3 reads CASSRQGLSSYEQYF. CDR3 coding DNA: TGTGCCAGCAGTCGACAGGGGTTAAGCTCCTACGAGCAGTACTTC. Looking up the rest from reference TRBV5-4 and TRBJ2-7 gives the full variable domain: ETGVTQSPTHLIKTRGQQVTLRCSSQSGHNTVSWYQQALGQGPQFIFQYYREEENGRGNFPPRFSGLQFPNYSSELNVNALELDDSALYLCASSRQGLSSYEQYFGPGTRLTVT.

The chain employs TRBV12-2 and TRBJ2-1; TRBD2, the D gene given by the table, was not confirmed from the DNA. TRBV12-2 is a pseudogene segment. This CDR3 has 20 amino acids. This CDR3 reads CASRLAGGPLAGESYNEQFF. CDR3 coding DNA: TGTGCAAGTCGCTTAGCGGGGGGGCCACTAGCGGGAGAATCCTACAATGAGCAGTTCTTC.

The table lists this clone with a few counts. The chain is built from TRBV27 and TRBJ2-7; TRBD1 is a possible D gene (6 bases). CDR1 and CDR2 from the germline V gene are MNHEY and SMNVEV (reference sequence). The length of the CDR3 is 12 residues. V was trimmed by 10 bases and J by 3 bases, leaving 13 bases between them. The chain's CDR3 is CATKDSDYEQYF. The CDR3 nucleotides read TGTGCCACCAAGGACAGCGACTACGAGCAGTACTTC.

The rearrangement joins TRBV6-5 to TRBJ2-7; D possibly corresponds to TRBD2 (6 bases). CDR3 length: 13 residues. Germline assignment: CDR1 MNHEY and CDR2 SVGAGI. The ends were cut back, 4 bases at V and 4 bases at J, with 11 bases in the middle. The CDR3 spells CASSWGTRYEQYF. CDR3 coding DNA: TGTGCCAGCAGTTGGGGGACTCGGTACGAGCAGTACTTC.

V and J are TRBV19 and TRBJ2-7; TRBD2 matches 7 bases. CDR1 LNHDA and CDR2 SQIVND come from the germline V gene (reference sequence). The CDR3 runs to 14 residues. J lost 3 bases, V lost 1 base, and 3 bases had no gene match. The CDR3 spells CASSIASGVYEQYF. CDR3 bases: TGTGCCAGTAGTATAGCTAGCGGCGTCTACGAGCAGTACTTC. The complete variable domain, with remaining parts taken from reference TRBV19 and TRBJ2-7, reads DGGITQSPKYLFRKEGQNVTLSCEQNLNHDAMYWYRQDPGQGLRLIYYSQIVNDFQKGDIAEGYSVSREKKESFPLTVTSAQKNPTAFYLCASSIASGVYEQYFGPGTRLTVT.

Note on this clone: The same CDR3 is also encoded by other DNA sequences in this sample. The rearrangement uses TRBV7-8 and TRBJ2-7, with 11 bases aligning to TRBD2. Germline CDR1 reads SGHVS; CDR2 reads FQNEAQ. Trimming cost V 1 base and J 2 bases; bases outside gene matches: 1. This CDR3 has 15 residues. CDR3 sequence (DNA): TGTGCCAGCAGCTTAGAACTAGCGGGGGCCTACGAGCAGTACTTC. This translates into CASSLELAGAYEQYF.

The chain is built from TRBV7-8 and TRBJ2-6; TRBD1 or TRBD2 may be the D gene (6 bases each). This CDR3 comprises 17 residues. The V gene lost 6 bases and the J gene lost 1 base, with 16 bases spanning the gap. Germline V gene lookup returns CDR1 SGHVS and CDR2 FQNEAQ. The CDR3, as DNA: TGTGCCAGCAGGTCGCGGGACAAGGTATCTGGGGCCAACGTCCTGACTTTC. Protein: CASRSRDKVSGANVLTF.

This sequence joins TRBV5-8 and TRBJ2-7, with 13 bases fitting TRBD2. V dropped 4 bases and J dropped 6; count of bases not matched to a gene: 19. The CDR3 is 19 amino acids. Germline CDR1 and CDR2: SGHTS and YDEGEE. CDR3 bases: TGTGCCAGCAGCACCAGGACAGGGGGCAGGACTAGCGGGAGCCCCGAGCAGTACTTC. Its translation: CASSTRTGGRTSGSPEQYF.

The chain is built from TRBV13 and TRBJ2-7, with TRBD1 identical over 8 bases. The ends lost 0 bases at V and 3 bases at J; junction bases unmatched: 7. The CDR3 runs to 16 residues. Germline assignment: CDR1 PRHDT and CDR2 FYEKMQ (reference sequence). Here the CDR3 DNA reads TGTGCCAGCAGCTTAGGACAGGGGGAGATCGGCTACGAGCAGTACTTC. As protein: CASSLGQGEIGYEQYF.

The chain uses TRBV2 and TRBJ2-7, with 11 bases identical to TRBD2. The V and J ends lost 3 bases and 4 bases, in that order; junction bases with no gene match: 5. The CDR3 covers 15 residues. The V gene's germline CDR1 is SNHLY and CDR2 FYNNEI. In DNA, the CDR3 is TGTGCCAGCAGTGATGTGCCTAGCGGGAGGTACGAGCAGTACTTC. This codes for CASSDVPSGRYEQYF.

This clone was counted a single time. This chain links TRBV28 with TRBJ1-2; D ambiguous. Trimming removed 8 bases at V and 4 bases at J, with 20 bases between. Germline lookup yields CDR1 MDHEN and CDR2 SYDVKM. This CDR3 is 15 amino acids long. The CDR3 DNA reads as TGTGCCAGCCGGGAGAGTACCACGATTCGCTATGGCTACACCTTC. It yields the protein CASRESTTIRYGYTF.

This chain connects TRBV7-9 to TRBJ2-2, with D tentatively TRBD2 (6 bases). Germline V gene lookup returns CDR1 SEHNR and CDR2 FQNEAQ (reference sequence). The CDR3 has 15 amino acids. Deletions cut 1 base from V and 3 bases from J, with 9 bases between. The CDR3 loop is CASSLVERDTGELFF. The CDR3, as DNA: TGTGCCAGCAGCTTAGTTGAGCGGGACACCGGGGAGCTGTTTTTT.

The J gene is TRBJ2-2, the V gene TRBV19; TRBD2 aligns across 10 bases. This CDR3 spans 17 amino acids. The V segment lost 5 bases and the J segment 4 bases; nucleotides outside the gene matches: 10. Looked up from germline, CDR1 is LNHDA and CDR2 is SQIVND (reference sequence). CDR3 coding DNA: TGTGCCAGTAGTCATCTAGCGGGAGATGAGGGCACCGGGGAGCTGTTTTTT. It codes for CASSHLAGDEGTGELFF.

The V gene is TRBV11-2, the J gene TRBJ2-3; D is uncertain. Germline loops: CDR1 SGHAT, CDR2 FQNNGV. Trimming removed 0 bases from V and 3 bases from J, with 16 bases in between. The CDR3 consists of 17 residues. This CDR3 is CASSLDLQRGATDTQYF. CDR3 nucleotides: TGTGCCAGCAGCTTAGATCTTCAGAGAGGCGCGACAGATACGCAGTATTTT.

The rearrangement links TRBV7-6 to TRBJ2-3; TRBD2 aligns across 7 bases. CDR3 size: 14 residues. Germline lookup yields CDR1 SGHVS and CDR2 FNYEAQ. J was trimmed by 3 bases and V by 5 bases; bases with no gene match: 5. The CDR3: CASSPGTTTDTQYF. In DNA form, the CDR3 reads TGTGCCAGCAGCCCCGGGACTACAACAGATACGCAGTATTTT.

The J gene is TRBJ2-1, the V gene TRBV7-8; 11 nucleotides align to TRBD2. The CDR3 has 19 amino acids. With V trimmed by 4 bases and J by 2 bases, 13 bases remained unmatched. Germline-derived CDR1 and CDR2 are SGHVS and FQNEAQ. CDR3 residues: CASSSPGLAGGVAYNEQFF. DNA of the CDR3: TGTGCCAGCAGCTCCCCCGGGCTAGCGGGAGGCGTAGCCTACAATGAGCAGTTCTTC.

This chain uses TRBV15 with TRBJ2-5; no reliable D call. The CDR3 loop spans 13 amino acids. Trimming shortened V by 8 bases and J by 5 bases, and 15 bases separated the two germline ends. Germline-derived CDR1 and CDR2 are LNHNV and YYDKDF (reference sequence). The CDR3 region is CATSGDSRETQYF. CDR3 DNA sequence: TGTGCCACCTCAGGTGACTCCAGGGAGACCCAGTACTTC.

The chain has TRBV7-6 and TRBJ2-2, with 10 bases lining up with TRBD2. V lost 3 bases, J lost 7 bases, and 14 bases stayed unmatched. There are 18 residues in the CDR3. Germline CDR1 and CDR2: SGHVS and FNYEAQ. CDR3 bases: TGTGCCAGCAGCTTTGGTGGGCTAGCGGGAGTGTTTGGCGGGGAGCTGTTTTTT. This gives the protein CASSFGGLAGVFGGELFF.

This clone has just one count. CDR3 residues: CASTYRDGSYEQYF. The DNA for the CDR3 is TGTGCCAGCACTTACCGGGACGGGTCCTACGAGCAGTACTTC. The chain links TRBV2 to TRBJ2-7, with D possibly being TRBD1 or TRBD2 (5 bases each). The CDR3 length is 14 residues. Germline CDR1 is SNHLY and CDR2 is FYNNEI. Trimming pared 7 bases from V and 1 base from J, leaving 14 bases between.

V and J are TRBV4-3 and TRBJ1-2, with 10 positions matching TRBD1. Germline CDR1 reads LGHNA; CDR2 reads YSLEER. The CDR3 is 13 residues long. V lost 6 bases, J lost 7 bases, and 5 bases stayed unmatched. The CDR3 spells CASSPGQGSGYTF. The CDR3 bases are TGCGCCAGCAGTCCGGGACAGGGGTCTGGCTACACCTTC.

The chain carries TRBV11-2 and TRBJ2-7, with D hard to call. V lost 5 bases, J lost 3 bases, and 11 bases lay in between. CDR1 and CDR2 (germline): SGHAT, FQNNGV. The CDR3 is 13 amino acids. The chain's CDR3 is CASSPGPNYEQYF. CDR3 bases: TGTGCCAGCAGCCCCGGGCCGAACTACGAGCAGTACTTC.

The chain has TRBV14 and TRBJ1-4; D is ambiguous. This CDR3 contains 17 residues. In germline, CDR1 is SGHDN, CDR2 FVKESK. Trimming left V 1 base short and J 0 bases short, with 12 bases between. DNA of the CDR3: TGTGCCAGCAGCCAAGGAGTAATTTTCGCAACTAATGAAAAACTGTTTTTT. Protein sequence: CASSQGVIFATNEKLFF.

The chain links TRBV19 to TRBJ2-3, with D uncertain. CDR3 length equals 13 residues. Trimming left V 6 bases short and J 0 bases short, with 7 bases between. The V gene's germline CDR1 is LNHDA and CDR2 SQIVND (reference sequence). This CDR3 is CASSTLSTDTQYF. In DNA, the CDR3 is TGTGCCAGTAGCACCCTCAGCACAGATACGCAGTATTTT.

The CDR3 protein is CASSFIPPGGFEETQYF. As DNA, the CDR3 is TGTGCCAGCAGTTTTATCCCTCCAGGTGGTTTTGAGGAGACCCAGTACTTC. The chain recombines TRBV27 with TRBJ2-5; D not certain. Germline V gene data show CDR1 as MNHEY and CDR2 as SMNVEV (reference sequence). The CDR3 is made up of 17 amino acids. The V end was cut by 3 bases, the J end by 5 bases, with 22 bases between.

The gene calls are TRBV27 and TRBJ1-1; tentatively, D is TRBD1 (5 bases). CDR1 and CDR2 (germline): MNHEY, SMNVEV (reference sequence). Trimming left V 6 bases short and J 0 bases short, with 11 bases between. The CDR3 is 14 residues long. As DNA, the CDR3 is TGTGCCAGCAGCTTGACAGAGATGAACACTGAAGCTTTCTTT. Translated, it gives CASSLTEMNTEAFF.

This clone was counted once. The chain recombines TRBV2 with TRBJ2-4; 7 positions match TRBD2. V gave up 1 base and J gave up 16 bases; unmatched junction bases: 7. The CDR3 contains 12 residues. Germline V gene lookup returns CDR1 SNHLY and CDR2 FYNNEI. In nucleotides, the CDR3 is TGTGCCAGCAGTGAAGGGCTAGCGGCAAACTACTTC. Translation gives CASSEGLAANYF.

The CDR3 bases are TGTGCCAGCAGCTTTCGACTAGGTAGAGTCGATACGCAGTATTTT. As protein: CASSFRLGRVDTQYF. The chain carries TRBV7-2 and TRBJ2-3; tentatively, D is TRBD2 (6 bases). Looked up from germline, CDR1 is SGHTA and CDR2 is FQGNSA. V lost 3 bases and J 6 bases, leaving 16 bases between the germline ends. CDR3 length: 15 amino acids.

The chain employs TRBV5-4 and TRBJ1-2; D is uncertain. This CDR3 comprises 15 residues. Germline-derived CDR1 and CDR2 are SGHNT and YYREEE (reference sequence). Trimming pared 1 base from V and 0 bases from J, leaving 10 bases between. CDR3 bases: TGTGCCAGCAGCTTGTCCCAACTAGCTAACTATGGCTACACCTTC. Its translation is CASSLSQLANYGYTF.

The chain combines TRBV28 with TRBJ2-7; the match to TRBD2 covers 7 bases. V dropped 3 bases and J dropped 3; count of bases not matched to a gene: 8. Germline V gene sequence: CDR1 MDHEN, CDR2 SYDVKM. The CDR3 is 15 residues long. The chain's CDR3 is CASSFGGIKNYEQYF. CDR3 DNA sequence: TGTGCCAGCAGTTTCGGGGGGATCAAGAACTACGAGCAGTACTTC.